Listed below are T cell receptor beta chains from one sample, sequenced in a study of T cell changes during pregnancy in multiple sclerosis. TCRdb's copy holds only in-frame clones and misses some; the assay was immunoSEQ multiplex PCR. The sample lists some 67,000 clones, 91% occurring once. Sample: peripheral blood, taken in the first trimester of pregnancy. These receptors were collected from a female donor with multiple sclerosis, enrolled in a pregnancy study. The CDR3 runs from the conserved cysteine through the conserved F or W. The D gene is left open where the match is weak. The listing skips clone size in some rows; elsewhere it reads once, few, many or a size class.

>TRBV7-8|-|TRBD2|TRBJ2-2
CASSFLRTGGTGELFF
TGTGCCAGCAGCTTTTTAAGGACCGGGGGGACCGGGGAGCTGTTTTTT
>TRBV7-3|once|-|TRBJ2-2
CASSLLEFTGELFF
TGTGCCAGCAGCTTACTAGAGTTCACCGGGGAGCTGTTTTTT
>TRBV4-1|-|TRBD2|TRBJ2-7
CASSQALTASGGYEQYF
TGCGCCAGCAGCCAAGCTCTGACCGCTAGCGGGGGATACGAGCAGTACTTC
>TRBV18|-|-|TRBJ1-2
CASSPGQYGYTF
TGTGCCAGCTCACCAGGGCAGTATGGCTACACCTTC
>TRBV27|-|-|TRBJ2-1
CASSLYLGHEQFF
TGTGCCAGCAGTTTATATCTGGGGCATGAGCAGTTCTTC
>TRBV14|-|-|TRBJ1-1
CASSQEARVKAFF
TGTGCCAGCAGCCAAGAAGCCAGGGTAAAAGCTTTCTTT
>TRBV27|-|TRBD1|TRBJ1-5
CASRTGGGNQPQHF
TGTGCCAGCAGGACAGGGGGAGGCAATCAGCCCCAGCATTTT
>TRBV5-4|-|TRBD1|TRBJ2-5
CASSLGGLRTGLGKTQYF
TGTGCCAGCAGCTTGGGGGGCCTACGGACAGGGTTGGGAAAGACCCAGTACTTC
>TRBV6-4|-|-|TRBJ1-1
CASSDSVGLTEAFF
TGTGCCAGCAGTGACTCTGTGGGGCTCACTGAAGCTTTCTTT
>TRBV6-1|-|-|TRBJ2-2
CVTHRNTGELFF
TGTGTTACCCACAGGAACACCGGGGAGCTGTTTTTT
>TRBV28|few|-|TRBJ2-3
CASSFSIRGDTQYF
TGTGCCAGCAGTTTTTCTATCAGGGGAGATACGCAGTATTTT
>TRBV30|-|-|TRBJ1-5
CAWSPRTLDQPQHF
TGTGCCTGGAGCCCCCGGACACTCGATCAGCCCCAGCATTTT
>TRBV2|-|-|TRBJ1-2
CASRGQGYSYGYTF
TGTGCCAGCAGGGGCCAGGGCTACAGCTATGGCTACACCTTC
>TRBV5-1|-|TRBD1|TRBJ2-3
CASSRWTGDRLSTDTQYF
TGCGCCAGCAGCCGTTGGACAGGCGATCGCTTAAGCACAGATACGCAGTATTTT
>TRBV13|-|TRBD1|TRBJ2-7
CASSGTGTGKGGSLREQYF
TGTGCCAGCAGCGGGACCGGGACAGGGAAGGGGGGTTCCCTCCGCGAGCAGTACTTC
>TRBV5-1|-|TRBD1|TRBJ2-5
CASSRWTGIETQYF
TGCGCCAGCAGCAGGTGGACAGGGATAGAGACCCAGTACTTC
>TRBV29-1|-|TRBD1|TRBJ2-5
CSVDVGSGGQETQYF
TGCAGCGTTGACGTCGGTTCAGGGGGCCAAGAGACCCAGTACTTC
>TRBV18|few|TRBD1|TRBJ1-1
CASSLQGGTEAFF
TGTGCCAGCTCACTACAGGGGGGCACTGAAGCTTTCTTT